The rows below give T cell receptor beta chains drawn from one sample of a study of blood T cell repertoires in COVID-19. Profiled with immunoSEQ multiplex PCR; TCRdb holds only in-frame clones, not every one. Counted here are 68,000 or so clones, about three quarters occurring once; the ten biggest clones make up 20% to 25%. Sequencing was done on a sample of peripheral blood. The receptor set was obtained from a human donor in a cohort sampled during active COVID-19. Each CDR3 is given with its conserved first and last residue. A D gene is named only where the DNA matches it firmly. Part of the rows lack a size; the others show once, few, many or a class for expanded clones.

clone size: few
J gene: TRBJ2-1
D gene: TRBD2
V gene: TRBV28
CDR3 protein: CASSSSSGSLRNEQFF
CDR3 DNA: TGTGCCAGCAGTTCCTCTAGCGGGAGTTTGCGGAATGAGCAGTTCTTC

clone size: NA
J gene: TRBJ2-5
D gene: TRBD2
V gene: TRBV5-1
CDR3 protein: CASSTRAGGGETQYF
CDR3 DNA: TGCGCCAGCAGCACTCGAGCGGGAGGGGGAGAGACCCAGTACTTC

clone size: few
J gene: TRBJ2-2
D gene: NA
V gene: TRBV9
CDR3 protein: CASSVVRDSGSGELFF
CDR3 DNA: TGTGCCAGCAGCGTAGTGAGGGACAGCGGGTCCGGGGAGCTGTTTTTT

clone size: few
J gene: TRBJ2-7
D gene: NA
V gene: TRBV23-1
CDR3 protein: CASSHLNYEQYF
CDR3 DNA: TGCGCCAGCAGTCACCTTAATTACGAGCAGTACTTC

clone size: NA
J gene: TRBJ2-1
D gene: TRBD2
V gene: TRBV5-6
CDR3 protein: CASSQLAGEYNEQFF
CDR3 DNA: TGTGCCAGCAGCCAACTAGCGGGAGAGTACAATGAGCAGTTCTTC

clone size: NA
J gene: TRBJ1-4
D gene: NA
V gene: TRBV27
CDR3 protein: CASSFSGYEKLFF
CDR3 DNA: TGTGCCAGCAGTTTTTCAGGGTATGAAAAACTGTTTTTT

clone size: NA
J gene: TRBJ2-3
D gene: NA
V gene: TRBV19
CDR3 protein: CASSMIGLSDTQYF
CDR3 DNA: TGTGCCAGTAGTATGATCGGTCTATCGGATACGCAGTATTTT

clone size: NA
J gene: TRBJ2-3
D gene: NA
V gene: TRBV6-6
CDR3 protein: CASSGSGTDTQYF
CDR3 DNA: TGTGCCAGCAGCGGGAGTGGCACAGATACGCAGTATTTT

clone size: NA
J gene: TRBJ2-1
D gene: NA
V gene: TRBV4-3
CDR3 protein: CASSQGGHRNHEQFF
CDR3 DNA: TGCGCCAGCAGCCAAGGTGGACATAGGAACCATGAGCAGTTCTTC

clone size: few
J gene: TRBJ2-2
D gene: TRBD1
V gene: TRBV18
CDR3 protein: CASSPPLRDRGTGELFF
CDR3 DNA: TGTGCCAGCTCACCACCACTCCGGGACAGGGGAACCGGGGAGCTGTTTTTT

clone size: NA
J gene: TRBJ2-1
D gene: TRBD2
V gene: TRBV3-1/TRBV3-2
CDR3 protein: CASSRTSGGPEQFF
CDR3 DNA: TGTGCCAGCAGCAGAACTAGCGGGGGGCCCGAGCAGTTCTTC

clone size: NA
J gene: TRBJ2-3
D gene: NA
V gene: TRBV14
CDR3 protein: CASSQQLASTDTQYF
CDR3 DNA: TGTGCCAGCAGCCAACAACTCGCCAGCACAGATACGCAGTATTTT

clone size: NA
J gene: TRBJ2-6
D gene: NA
V gene: TRBV4-1
CDR3 protein: CASSQLKGDPGANVLTF
CDR3 DNA: TGCGCCAGCAGCCAATTAAAGGGGGACCCTGGGGCCAACGTCCTGACTTTC

clone size: NA
J gene: TRBJ1-1
D gene: TRBD1
V gene: TRBV6-5
CDR3 protein: CASSYSHLDRATEAFF
CDR3 DNA: TGTGCCAGCAGTTACTCCCACCTCGACAGGGCCACTGAAGCTTTCTTT

clone size: NA
J gene: TRBJ2-7
D gene: NA
V gene: TRBV5-6
CDR3 protein: CASSPWTAFYEQYF
CDR3 DNA: TGTGCCAGCAGCCCCTGGACAGCGTTCTACGAGCAGTACTTC